Sequencing of this TCR beta chain was carried out in a study of blood T cell repertoires in COVID-19 (dated by TCRdb to the early 2020s). Turning to the overall study: Samples covering the acute and convalescent phases of COVID-19 were provided by collaborators in the United States, Italy and Spain. The material from the prospective study consisted of cDNA or gDNA derived from T cells, B-cell-depleted T cells, or PBMCs. The dataset comprised deeply sampled blood TCRbeta repertoires from subjects exposed to, actively infected with, or recovered from COVID-19. A freely available public database, intended as a resource for researchers studying the immune response to SARS-CoV-2, is where the repertoires were released. Samples came from the ongoing ImmuneRACE study (first 160 participants) plus 1,254 subjects from 6 global collaborators. A de-identified subject ID, COVID-19 status, age in years and sex were almost always included in the sample metadata. Where available, HLA class I and class II types were obtained from metadata supplied by the sample provider rather than from assay-based typing. Points the paper makes about the study in general: Clinical and demographic metadata were provided uncurated, with the amount varying by source and participant.

This clone came up a few times. What this receptor recognizes is not known. Per-base quality was not reported, and no clone a single base away is much larger than it. TCRbeta CDR3 regions were amplified from genomic DNA by means of the immunoSEQ Assay, a bias-controlled multiplex PCR. Regarding the original processing steps: Nucleated cell counts per sample were estimated from amplification of reference gene primers within the assay. To quantify the absolute abundance of each unique TCRbeta CDR3 rearrangement, sequence reads were collapsed and filtered. For each sample, productive Simpson clonality was calculated as the square root of Simpson's diversity index across productive rearrangements. TCRdb took this table from immuneACCESS and kept in-frame rearrangements with V and J called. Such tables lack part of the clones; where checked against another copy, unresolved V genes explain under half of the gap, and the rest is unexplained. V, J and clone size are those of that table, while D and trimming were read from the DNA. This sample holds approximately 280,000 clones; 88% were observed only once. Approximately 8.5% of the sample is held by the ten biggest clonotypes.

V and J lose 2 bases and 2 bases, and a span of 16 bases separates them. CDR1 SGDLS and CDR2 YYNGEE were looked up in the germline V gene. The CDR3 spans 16 residues, from the cysteine through the phenylalanine. Of the read, only the CDR3 DNA is kept; its 48 bases are in frame from base 1. Each collaborating institution followed its own protocols to collect whole blood in K2EDTA tubes. Collaborator samples were shipped for TCRbeta analysis as frozen whole blood, isolated PBMCs, or DNA extracted from either sample type. This TCR was recovered from a man younger than 30 with active or convalescent COVID-19. Sequencing used peripheral blood. The chain joins TRBV9 to TRBJ1-1; a tentative D call is TRBD1 (6 bases match). CDR3 reads: CASSVSSVRGNTEAFF. The sequence in DNA is TGTGCCAGCAGCGTTAGTTCGGTCAGGGGAAACACTGAAGCTTTCTTT.